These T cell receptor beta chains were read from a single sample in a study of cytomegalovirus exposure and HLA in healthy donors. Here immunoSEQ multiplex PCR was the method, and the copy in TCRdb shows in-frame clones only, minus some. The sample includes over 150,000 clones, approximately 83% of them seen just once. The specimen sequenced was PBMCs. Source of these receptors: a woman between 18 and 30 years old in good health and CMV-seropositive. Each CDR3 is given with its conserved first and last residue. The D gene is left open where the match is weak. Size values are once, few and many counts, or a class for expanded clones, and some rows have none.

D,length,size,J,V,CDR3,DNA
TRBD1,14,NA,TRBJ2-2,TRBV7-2,CASSLKGAVGELFF,TGTGCCAGCAGCTTAAAGGGGGCGGTCGGGGAGCTGTTTTTT
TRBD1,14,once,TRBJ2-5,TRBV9,CASSVTGVQETQYF,TGTGCCAGCAGCGTAACAGGGGTCCAAGAGACCCAGTACTTC
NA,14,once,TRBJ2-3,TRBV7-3,CASSLVASTDTQYF,TGTGCCAGCAGCTTAGTAGCGAGCACAGATACGCAGTATTTT
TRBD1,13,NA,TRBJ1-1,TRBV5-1,CASSRQGGTEAFF,TGCGCCAGCAGCAGACAGGGGGGAACTGAAGCTTTCTTT
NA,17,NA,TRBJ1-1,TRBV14,CASSQERGGEIAGEAFF,TGTGCCAGCAGCCAAGAAAGGGGGGGAGAAATTGCGGGTGAAGCTTTCTTT
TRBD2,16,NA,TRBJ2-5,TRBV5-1,CASSPPSGGAGETQYF,TGCGCCAGCAGCCCGCCCAGCGGGGGGGCAGGGGAGACCCAGTACTTC
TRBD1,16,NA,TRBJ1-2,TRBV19,CASSPSGTGAFIGYTF,TGTGCCAGTAGCCCAAGCGGGACAGGAGCCTTTATAGGCTACACCTTC
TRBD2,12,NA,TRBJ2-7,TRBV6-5,CASSERGGEQYF,TGTGCCAGCAGTGAGCGGGGAGGCGAGCAGTACTTC
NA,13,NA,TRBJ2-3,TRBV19,CASSIQSTDTQYF,TGTGCCAGTAGTATCCAGAGCACAGATACGCAGTATTTT
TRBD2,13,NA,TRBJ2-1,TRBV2,CASRTSGRGEQFF,TGTGCCAGTAGGACTAGCGGAAGGGGGGAGCAGTTCTTC